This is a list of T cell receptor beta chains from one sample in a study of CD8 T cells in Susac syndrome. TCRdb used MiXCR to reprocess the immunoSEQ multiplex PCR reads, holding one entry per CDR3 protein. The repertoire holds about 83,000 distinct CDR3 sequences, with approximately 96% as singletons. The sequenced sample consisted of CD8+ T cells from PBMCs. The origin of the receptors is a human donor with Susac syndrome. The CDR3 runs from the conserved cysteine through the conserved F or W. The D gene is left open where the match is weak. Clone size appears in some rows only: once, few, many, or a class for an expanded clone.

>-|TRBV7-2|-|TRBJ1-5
TGTGCCAGCAGCTTAAAAGCCCTCGACCAGCCCCAGCATTTT
CASSLKALDQPQHF
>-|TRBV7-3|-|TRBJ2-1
TGTGCCAGCAGCACCCGGGACGGGAGCTCCTACAATGAGCAGTTCTTC
CASSTRDGSSYNEQFF
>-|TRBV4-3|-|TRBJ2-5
TGCGCCAGCAGCCAAGTACACGGCAAAGAGACCCAGTACTTC
CASSQVHGKETQYF
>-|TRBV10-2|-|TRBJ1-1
TGCGCCAGCATGTCGGGGATGAACACTGAAGCTTTCTTT
CASMSGMNTEAFF
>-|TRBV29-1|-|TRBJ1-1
TGCAGCGTTCAAGGGGATTGGCCTGAAGCTTTCTTT
CSVQGDWPEAFF
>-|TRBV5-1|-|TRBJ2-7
TGCGCCAGCAGCCCCCGAGCAGGGGCCTACGAGCAGTACTTC
CASSPRAGAYEQYF
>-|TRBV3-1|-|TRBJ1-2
TGTGCCAGCAGCCAAGAGGTGGGGGCCGTTGGCTACACCTTC
CASSQEVGAVGYTF
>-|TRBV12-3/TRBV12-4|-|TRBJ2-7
TGTGCCAGCAGTTTAGGGGCCCGGGGGCAGTACTTC
CASSLGARGQYF
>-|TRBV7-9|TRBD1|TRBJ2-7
TGTGCCAGCAGCGGGGGACAGGGGATGGTGAGGCAGTACTTC
CASSGGQGMVRQYF
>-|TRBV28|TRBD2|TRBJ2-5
TGTGCCAGCAGTTTACTAGCGGGTTCTAAAGAGACCCAGTACTTC
CASSLLAGSKETQYF
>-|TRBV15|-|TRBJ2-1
TGTGCCACCAGCAGAGAGATGGGGGGTGGCGATGAGCAGTTCTTC
CATSREMGGGDEQFF
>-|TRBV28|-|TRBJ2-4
TGTGCCAGCAGTTTATCCTGGGGAGCCAAAAACATTCAGTACTTC
CASSLSWGAKNIQYF
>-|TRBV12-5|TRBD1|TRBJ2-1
TGTGCTAGTGGTCCCCGGACAGGGGATGTTGGTGAGCAGTTCTTC
CASGPRTGDVGEQFF
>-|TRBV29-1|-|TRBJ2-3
TGCAGCGTTGAAGGGGGTAGTGGCACTAGCAGAGCAGATACGCAGTATTTT
CSVEGGSGTSRADTQYF
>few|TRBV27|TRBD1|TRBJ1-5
TGTGCCAGCAGTCCAGGGACAGGCAATCAGCCCCAGCATTTT
CASSPGTGNQPQHF
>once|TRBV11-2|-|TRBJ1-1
TGTGCCAGCAGCTTAGTGAAGTTCCCTAAGGGGGAAATAGGGAACACTGAAGCTTTCTTT
CASSLVKFPKGEIGNTEAFF
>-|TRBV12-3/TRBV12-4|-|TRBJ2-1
TGTGCCAGCAACAGAGTAAGCAATGAGCAGTTCTTC
CASNRVSNEQFF
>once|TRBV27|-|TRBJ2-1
TGTGCCAGCAGTTTAAGCAGACCCTCCTACAATGAGCAGTTCTTC
CASSLSRPSYNEQFF
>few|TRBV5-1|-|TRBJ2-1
TGCGCCAGCAGCTTGGGGCGGGACGGCAAGTTCTTC
CASSLGRDGKFF
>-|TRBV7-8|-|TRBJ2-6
TGTGCCAGCAGCATTACTGGGGCCAACGTCCTGACTTTC
CASSITGANVLTF
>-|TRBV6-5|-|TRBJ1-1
TGTGCCAGCAGTTATGGGGGCCTGAACACTGAAGCTTTCTTT
CASSYGGLNTEAFF
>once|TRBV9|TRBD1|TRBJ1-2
TGTGCCAGCAGAGCACAGGGGGCTACCTATGGCTACACCTTC
CASRAQGATYGYTF
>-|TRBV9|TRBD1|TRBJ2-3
TGTGCCAGCAGCATCGGGACAGGGAGGGAGACAGCTACGCAGTATTTT
CASSIGTGRETATQYF
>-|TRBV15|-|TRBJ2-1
TGTGCCACCAGCAGAGATTATAGGAAGCAGTTCTTC
CATSRDYRKQFF
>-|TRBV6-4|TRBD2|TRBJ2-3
TGTGCCAGCAGTCGGACTAGCGGCCGCGGGGATACGCAGTATTTT
CASSRTSGRGDTQYF
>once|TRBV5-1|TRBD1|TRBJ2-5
TGCGCCAGCAGCTTTGATACAGGGGGCGCGGAGACCCAGTACTTC
CASSFDTGGAETQYF
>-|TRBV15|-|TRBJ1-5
TGTGCCACCAGCAGACCAGCGGGGGACCAGCCCCAGCATTTT
CATSRPAGDQPQHF
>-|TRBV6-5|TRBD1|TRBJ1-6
TGTGCCAGCAGTTCTACTACGGACAGGGCAGGGTCACCCCTCCACTTT
CASSSTTDRAGSPLHF
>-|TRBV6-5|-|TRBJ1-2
TGTGCCAGCAGCATAGGTCAGCCCTATGGCTACACCTTC
CASSIGQPYGYTF
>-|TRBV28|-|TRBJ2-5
TGTGCCAGCACCCTAAGCATCCAAGAGACCCAGTACTTC
CASTLSIQETQYF
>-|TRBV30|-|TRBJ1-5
TGTGCCTGGAGCCTCGGGACAAATAGCAATCAGCCCCAGCATTTT
CAWSLGTNSNQPQHF
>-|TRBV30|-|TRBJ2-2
TGTGCCCTCCAGACTACCGGGGAGCTGTTTTTT
CALQTTGELFF
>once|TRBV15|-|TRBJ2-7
TGTGCCACCAGCAGAGTCAGGGGTGGTGAGCAGTACTTC
CATSRVRGGEQYF
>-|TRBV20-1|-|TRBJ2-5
TGCAGTGCTAGAGACCTGGACAGAAACGTGGAGACCCAGTACTTC
CSARDLDRNVETQYF
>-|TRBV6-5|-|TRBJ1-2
TGTGCCAGCACCACATCTTTTAGGGGACGCGATGGCTACACCTTC
CASTTSFRGRDGYTF
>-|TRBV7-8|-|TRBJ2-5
TGTGCCAGCAGCCGTAGGGACGAGACCCAGTACTTC
CASSRRDETQYF
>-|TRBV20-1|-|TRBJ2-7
TGCAGTGCTAGGCGGGGACAGTCCTACGAGCAGTACTTC
CSARRGQSYEQYF
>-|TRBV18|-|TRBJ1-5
TGTGCCAGCTCACCGCGGTCATCACAGCCCCAGCATTTT
CASSPRSSQPQHF
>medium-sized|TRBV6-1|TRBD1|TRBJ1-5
TGTGCCAGCAGCCCCCCCGGACAGGGTGGGGGTCAGCCCCAGCATTTT
CASSPPGQGGGQPQHF
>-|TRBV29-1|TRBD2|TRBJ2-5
TGCAGCGTTGTGTCGCGGGGGGCCAAAGAGACCCAGTACTTC
CSVVSRGAKETQYF
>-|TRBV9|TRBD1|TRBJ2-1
TGTGCCAGCAGCCCGGTAGGGGGCGTAGTCAATGAGCAGTTCTTC
CASSPVGGVVNEQFF
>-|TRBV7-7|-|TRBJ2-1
TGTGCTAGCAGCCAAAGGCCTTGGGCGGGGAACTACAATGAGCAGTTCTTC
CASSQRPWAGNYNEQFF
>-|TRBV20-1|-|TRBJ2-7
TGCAGTGCTAGCGCCGACCAGGGGACTTACTACGAGCAGTACTTC
CSASADQGTYYEQYF
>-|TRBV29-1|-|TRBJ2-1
TGCAGCGTCGTCGTAGGTGAGCAGTTCTTC
CSVVVGEQFF
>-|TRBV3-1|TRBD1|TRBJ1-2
TGTGCCAGCACTGATGACAGGGTAGGCGGCTACACCTTC
CASTDDRVGGYTF
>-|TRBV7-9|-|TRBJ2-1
TGTGCCAGCAGCCAACTTCCGGGCCATGAGCAGTTCTTC
CASSQLPGHEQFF
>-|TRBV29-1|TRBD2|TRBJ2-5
TGCAGCGTTGAATCGGGGGGTGGGCAAGAGACCCAGTACTTC
CSVESGGGQETQYF
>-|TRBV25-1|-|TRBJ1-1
TGTGCCAGCAGTGCCCAGGGAACTGAAGCTTTCTTT
CASSAQGTEAFF
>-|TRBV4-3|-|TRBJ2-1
TGCGCCAGCAGCCAAGACCTATACCATGAGCAGTTCTTC
CASSQDLYHEQFF
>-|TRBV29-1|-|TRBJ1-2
TGCAGCGTTGAGGGCCGGCACAGTCTCTATGGCTACACCTTC
CSVEGRHSLYGYTF
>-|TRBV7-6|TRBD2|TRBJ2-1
TGTGCCAGCAGCACCTGGACTAGCGGGAGGGAGGACAATGAGCAGTTCTTC
CASSTWTSGREDNEQFF
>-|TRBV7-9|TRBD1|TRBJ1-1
TGTGCCAGCAGCTTAGTTGGGACAGGGATCACTGAAGCTTTCTTT
CASSLVGTGITEAFF
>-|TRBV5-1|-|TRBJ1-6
TGCGCCAGCAGCTTGGTACTCGGGAGCTCCTATAATTCACCCCTCCACTTT
CASSLVLGSSYNSPLHF